This T cell receptor (beta chain) was sequenced in a study of cytomegalovirus exposure and HLA in healthy donors. General study points: A later analysis by the authors found several of the most significant clusters apparently linked to common viral pathogens.

The primer mix had 60 Vbeta and 13 Jbeta primers. Libraries were prepared by immunoSEQ multiplex PCR; TCRdb keeps only in-frame clonotypes and omits some of them. The sample lists about 140,000 clones; around 65% were seen once. This clone was seen only once. Its antigen remains unidentified. Losses at the gene ends were 2 bases for V and 1 base for J; bases not matched to a gene: 1. The CDR3 runs 14 residues. Germline V gene data show CDR1 as ENHRY and CDR2 as SYGVKD. The material sequenced was PBMCs. This chain connects TRBV10-3 to TRBJ1-1; TRBD1 agrees at 7 bases. The TCR was taken from a male donor in good health and CMV-seronegative. The chain's CDR3 is CAISERTGNTEAFF. The CDR3, as DNA: TGTGCCATCAGTGAGCGGACAGGGAACACTGAAGCTTTCTTT.